A single sample gave rise to the 27 T cell receptor beta chains below, sequenced in a study of blood T cell repertoires in COVID-19. Produced via immunoSEQ multiplex PCR; TCRdb's table is partial and in-frame only. This sample has under 500,000 clones, with nearly 90% found just once. Sample: PBMCs or T cells enriched from blood (not recorded which). The source of these receptors is a woman under 30 with acute COVID-19.

The chain combines TRBV7-9 with TRBJ1-1; tentatively, D is TRBD1 (6 bases). The germline V and J ends were trimmed by 4 bases and 11 bases, with 17 bases remaining between them. The CDR3 consists of 13 residues. Germline CDR1 and CDR2: SEHNR and FQNEAQ (reference sequence). The CDR3 region is CASSSKQGIEAFF. The CDR3 DNA reads TGTGCCAGCAGCTCCAAACAGGGAATCGAGGCTTTCTTT.

J is TRBJ1-3 and V is TRBV3-1 (or the pseudogene TRBV3-2); TRBD1 agrees at 9 bases. CDR1 LGHDT and CDR2 YNNKEL come from the germline V gene (reference sequence). The ends lost 4 bases at V and 4 bases at J; junction bases unmatched: 2. The CDR3 has 14 amino acids. The CDR3 bases are TGTGCCAGCAGCCCAGGGACAGGGGGAAACACCATATATTTT. Residues: CASSPGTGGNTIYF.

The gene calls are TRBV11-3 and TRBJ2-7; the match to TRBD1 covers 7 bases. V shed 6 bases and J 6 bases; nucleotides not matched to a gene: 8. CDR3 length equals 13 residues. Germline V gene sequence: CDR1 SGHNT, CDR2 YENEEA. Here the CDR3 DNA reads TGTGCCAGCAGAAGACAGGGCTCGGGCGAGCAGTACTTC. Its translation is CASRRQGSGEQYF. The whole variable domain, remainder taken from reference TRBV11-3 and TRBJ2-7, is EAGVVQSPRYKIIEKKQPVAFWCNPISGHNTLYWYLQNLGQGPELLIRYENEEAVDDSQLPKDRFSAERLKGVDSTLKIQPAELGDSAVYLCASRRQGSGEQYFGPGTRLTVT.

This clone was seen a single time. The genes are TRBV28 and TRBJ1-2; D unresolved. The CDR3 spans 13 residues. Trimming cost V 5 bases and J 0 bases, with 7 bases left between them. Germline loops: CDR1 MDHEN, CDR2 SYDVKM. DNA of the CDR3: TGTGCCAGCAGTCCTCACTCTAACTATGGCTACACCTTC. Its protein is CASSPHSNYGYTF.

The chain combines TRBV4-3 with TRBJ2-7; 8 nucleotides match TRBD2. Germline lookup yields CDR1 LGHNA and CDR2 YSLEER. V gave up 4 bases and J gave up 5 bases; unmatched junction bases: 7. The CDR3 runs to 14 residues. This CDR3 reads CASSRSGTSNEQYF. The CDR3 nucleotides are TGCGCCAGCAGCCGATCCGGGACTAGTAACGAGCAGTACTTC.

The chain carries TRBV7-9 and TRBJ1-1, with D perhaps matching TRBD1 (6 bases). The CDR3 runs to 14 residues. Trimming removed 3 bases from V and 4 bases from J, with 12 bases in between. Germline V CDR1 and CDR2: SEHNR, FQNEAQ (reference sequence). The CDR3 region is CASSFGGASTEAFF. The DNA for the CDR3 is TGTGCCAGCAGCTTTGGGGGCGCGAGCACTGAAGCTTTCTTT. The variable domain in full, completed from reference TRBV7-9 and TRBJ1-1, reads DTGVSQNPRHKITKRGQNVTFRCDPISEHNRLYWYRQTLGQGPEFLTYFQNEAQLEKSRLLSDRFSAERPKGSFSTLEIQRTEQGDSAMYLCASSFGGASTEAFFGQGTRLTVV.

CDR3 nucleotides: TGCGCCAGCAGTGACGGGACAGGGGGGCACACTGAAGCTTTCTTT. Translated: CASSDGTGGHTEAFF. This chain uses TRBV10-1 with TRBJ1-1; 11 nucleotides agree with TRBD1. V trimming: 3 bases; J trimming: 3 bases; junction bases outside the gene matches: 3. CDR3 size: 15 residues. Germline V gene lookup returns CDR1 WNHNN and CDR2 SYGVQD (reference sequence).

The gene calls are TRBV7-2 and TRBJ2-3; 8 bases align to TRBD2. Germline loops: CDR1 SGHTA, CDR2 FQGNSA. The CDR3 length is 16 residues. Trimming removed 1 base from V and 0 bases from J; junction bases left unmatched: 3. The CDR3 coding sequence is TGTGCCAGCAGCTTAGGACCTAGCGGGAGCACAGATACGCAGTATTTT. As protein: CASSLGPSGSTDTQYF.

The chain has TRBV9 and TRBJ2-3; no reliable D call. The CDR3 consists of 15 residues. Germline V gene lookup returns CDR1 SGDLS and CDR2 YYNGEE. V shed 0 bases and J shed 0 bases, with 8 bases lying between them. The CDR3 loop is CASSVVDTSTDTQYF. Written as DNA, the CDR3 is TGTGCCAGCAGCGTAGTTGACACTAGCACAGATACGCAGTATTTT.

J is TRBJ2-4 and V is TRBV28; 12 bases fit TRBD2. Germline loops: CDR1 MDHEN, CDR2 SYDVKM. V shed 10 bases and J 7 bases; nucleotides not matched to a gene: 17. The CDR3 contains 17 residues. The CDR3 nucleotides read TGTGCCACCGCTAGCGGGAGGGACGGGGGGGCAAGGAACATTCAGTACTTC. This encodes CATASGRDGGARNIQYF.

This chain uses TRBV13 with TRBJ2-7; 9 bases align to TRBD1. The CDR3 is 16 residues long. J gave up 2 bases and V 8 bases, and 13 bases lay outside the gene matches. Germline lookup yields CDR1 PRHDT and CDR2 FYEKMQ (reference sequence). The CDR3 DNA is TGTGCCAGCGCCTCGATCCAGGGACAGGGACCCTACGAGCAGTACTTC. This translates into CASASIQGQGPYEQYF.

The gene calls are TRBV21-1 and TRBJ1-2; the table calls TRBD1, which could not be checked here. TRBV21-1 is deemed a pseudogene. This CDR3 is 14 amino acids long. The CDR3 loop reads CASSHRDINYGYTF. In nucleotides, the CDR3 is TGTGCCAGCAGCCACCGGGACATTAACTATGGCTACACCTTC.

The chain has TRBV5-6 and TRBJ2-5; 7 nucleotides match TRBD1. The CDR3 has 15 residues. V lost 0 bases, J lost 4 bases, and 6 bases stayed unmatched. The V gene's germline CDR1 is SGHDT and CDR2 YYEEEE. The CDR3 loop is CASSLVDRIGETQYF. In DNA form, the CDR3 reads TGTGCCAGCAGCTTGGTGGACAGGATCGGAGAGACCCAGTACTTC.

This chain connects TRBV28 to TRBJ2-1, with 7 bases fitting TRBD2. The CDR3 length is 17 residues. CDR1 and CDR2 from the germline V gene are MDHEN and SYDVKM. Trimming took 5 bases from V and 2 from J; bases not matched to a gene: 12. CDR3 sequence reads: CASSPHRLAAAYNEQFF. As DNA, the CDR3 is TGTGCCAGCAGTCCTCACCGCCTAGCGGCCGCCTACAATGAGCAGTTCTTC.

CDR3 protein: CASSQDEGRGPNEQYF. Here the CDR3 DNA reads TGTGCCAGCAGCCAAGATGAAGGCAGGGGGCCAAACGAGCAGTACTTC. The chain has TRBV14 and TRBJ2-7; 8 positions match TRBD1. There are 16 residues in the CDR3. CDR1 is SGHDN and CDR2 is FVKESK in the germline V gene. J was trimmed by 5 bases and V by 0 bases; bases with no gene match: 9.

The count of this clone is one. The rearrangement links TRBV3-1 (or the pseudogene TRBV3-2) to TRBJ1-1, with D hard to call. The CDR3 sequence is 14 residues long. Germline lookup yields CDR1 LGHDT and CDR2 YNNKEL (reference sequence). V was shortened by 4 bases and J by 1 base, with 10 bases between the two germline ends. Here the CDR3 reads CASSRAVPNTEAFF. Here the CDR3 DNA reads TGTGCCAGCAGCCGGGCCGTCCCGAACACTGAAGCTTTCTTT.

The table lists this clone with a few counts. The J gene is TRBJ2-5, the V gene TRBV28; tentative D call: TRBD1 (5 bases). The CDR3 covers 14 residues. Germline CDR1 and CDR2: MDHEN and SYDVKM. The V gene lost 6 bases and the J gene lost 3 bases, with 14 bases spanning the gap. The CDR3 loop reads CASRRGGQKETQYF. The CDR3 DNA is TGTGCCAGCAGAAGGGGTGGGCAGAAAGAGACCCAGTACTTC. Drawing the rest from reference TRBV28 and TRBJ2-5, the complete variable domain is DVKVTQSSRYLVKRTGEKVFLECVQDMDHENMFWYRQDPGLGLRLIYFSYDVKMKEKGDIPEGYSVSREKKERFSLILESASTNQTSMYLCASRRGGQKETQYFGPGTRLLVL.

A few counts support this clone. This chain connects TRBV7-2 to TRBJ1-4; 7 bases fit TRBD1. Germline lookup yields CDR1 SGHTA and CDR2 FQGNSA. The CDR3 is made up of 15 amino acids. With 7 bases clipped from V and 7 bases from J, the junction kept 12 bases outside the gene matches. The CDR3 region is CASTFTGTAPEKLFF. CDR3 bases: TGTGCCAGCACGTTTACCGGGACAGCGCCTGAAAAACTGTTTTTT.

The rearrangement joins TRBV10-2 to TRBJ2-1, with 7 bases identical to TRBD2. This CDR3 spans 15 amino acids. Unmatched junction bases numbered 5, after V lost 6 bases and J lost 0 bases. Germline CDR1 WSHSY, CDR2 SAAADI. The CDR3 reads CASRPTSDSYNEQFF. The CDR3 region has the DNA TGCGCCAGCAGACCCACTAGCGACTCCTACAATGAGCAGTTCTTC.

The J gene is TRBJ1-1, the V gene TRBV14; D gene ambiguous. The CDR3 length is 13 residues. V was trimmed by 2 bases and J by 8 bases, leaving 12 bases between them. CDR1 is SGHDN, CDR2 FVKESK, per germline. Here the CDR3 reads CASSQTQRGEAFF. CDR3 sequence (DNA): TGTGCCAGCAGCCAAACACAGCGGGGAGAAGCTTTCTTT.

V gene TRBV20-1 combines with J gene TRBJ2-7, with a weak D call TRBD2 (5 bases). Germline V gene lookup returns CDR1 DFQATT and CDR2 SNEGSKA (reference sequence). Trimming took 3 bases from V and 6 from J, leaving 9 bases between them. This CDR3 is 11 amino acids long. This chain's CDR3 is CSARRTAEQYF. CDR3 coding DNA: TGCAGTGCTAGGAGGACTGCCGAGCAGTACTTC.

The chain has TRBV5-6 and TRBJ2-5; no clear D. V lost 1 base, J lost 5 bases, and 3 bases lay in between. The CDR3 is made up of 11 amino acids. Germline loops: CDR1 SGHDT, CDR2 YYEEEE. This CDR3 reads CASSLSETQYF. CDR3 coding DNA: TGTGCCAGCAGCTTGTCGGAGACCCAGTACTTC. Drawing the rest from reference TRBV5-6 and TRBJ2-5, the complete variable domain is DAGVTQSPTHLIKTRGQQVTLRCSPKSGHDTVSWYQQALGQGPQFIFQYYEEEERQRGNFPDRFSGHQFPNYSSELNVNALLLGDSALYLCASSLSETQYFGPGTRLLVL.

V is TRBV9 and J is TRBJ2-3; 10 bases align to TRBD2. The V and J ends lost 4 bases and 4 bases, in that order; junction bases with no gene match: 9. The germline V gene encodes CDR1 SGDLS and CDR2 YYNGEE. The CDR3 length is 16 residues. CDR3 residues: CASSPELAGPADTQYF. DNA of the CDR3: TGTGCCAGCAGCCCCGAACTAGCGGGACCCGCAGATACGCAGTATTTT.

The genes are TRBV27 and TRBJ2-1; 10 bases fit TRBD1. V lost 4 bases to trimming and J lost 7 bases; unmatched junction nucleotides: 13. CDR3 length: 17 amino acids. Germline V lookup: CDR1 MNHEY, CDR2 SMNVEV (reference sequence). The CDR3 nucleotides read TGTGCCAGCAGTTACGGGACAGGGGTGGCAGGCGGGAATGAGCAGTTCTTC. Translating gives CASSYGTGVAGGNEQFF.

The V call is TRBV9, the J call TRBJ1-1, with 11 bases identical to TRBD1. After removal of 4 bases from V and 10 bases from J, the junction contained 6 bases not matched to a gene. The CDR3 contains 13 residues. Germline loops: CDR1 SGDLS, CDR2 YYNGEE. Written as DNA, the CDR3 is TGTGCCAGCAGCTCCGGACAGGGGGCCCGAGCTTTCTTT. Protein product: CASSSGQGARAFF. The whole variable domain, remainder taken from reference TRBV9 and TRBJ1-1, is DSGVTQTPKHLITATGQRVTLRCSPRSGDLSVYWYQQSLDQGLQFLIQYYNGEERAKGNILERFSAQQFPDLHSELNLSSLELGDSALYFCASSSGQGARAFFGQGTRLTVV.

The rearrangement uses TRBV7-9 and TRBJ1-1, with D maybe TRBD1 (6 bases). V was pared by 5 bases and J by 4 bases, with 14 bases between. Germline V lookup: CDR1 SEHNR, CDR2 FQNEAQ (reference sequence). The CDR3 is made up of 14 amino acids. The CDR3 DNA is TGTGCCAGCAGCCTACAGGGCGAGACCACTGAAGCTTTCTTT. This gives the protein CASSLQGETTEAFF.

The chain links TRBV13 to TRBJ2-4; D perhaps matches TRBD1 (6 bases). This CDR3 has 14 residues. The germline V and J ends were trimmed by 3 bases and 3 bases, with 9 bases remaining between them. The germline V gene encodes CDR1 PRHDT and CDR2 FYEKMQ (reference sequence). The CDR3, as DNA: TGTGCCAGCAGCTTTAAGGGGGTCAAAAACATTCAGTACTTC. Protein: CASSFKGVKNIQYF. Full variable domain (remainder filled in from reference TRBV13 and TRBJ2-4): AAGVIQSPRHLIKEKRETATLKCYPIPRHDTVYWYQQGPGQDPQFLISFYEKMQSDKGSIPDRFSAQQFSDYHSELNMSSLELGDSALYFCASSFKGVKNIQYFGAGTRLSVL.